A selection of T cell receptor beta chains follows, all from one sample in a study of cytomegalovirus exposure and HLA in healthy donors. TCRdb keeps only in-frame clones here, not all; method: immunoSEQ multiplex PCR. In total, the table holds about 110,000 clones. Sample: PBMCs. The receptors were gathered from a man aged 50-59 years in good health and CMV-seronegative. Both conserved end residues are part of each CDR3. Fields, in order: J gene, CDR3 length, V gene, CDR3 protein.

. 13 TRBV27 CASSFSFAYEQYF
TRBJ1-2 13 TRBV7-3 CASSFEGGYGYTF
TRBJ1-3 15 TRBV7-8 CASARQGSRGNTIYF
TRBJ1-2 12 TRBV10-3 CAASGQGNGYTF
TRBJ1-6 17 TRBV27 CASRPTGQVTYNSPLHF
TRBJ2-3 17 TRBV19 CASSIGRTSGLTDTQYF
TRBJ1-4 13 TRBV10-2 CATTTGFNEKLFF
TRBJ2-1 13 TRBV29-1 CSVVIGGSGEQFF
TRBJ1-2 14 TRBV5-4 CASSLGTSNYGYTF
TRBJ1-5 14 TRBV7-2 CASSRDRVNQPQHF
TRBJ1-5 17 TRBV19 CASSVRVPGQGNQPQHF
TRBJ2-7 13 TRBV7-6 CASSSDRTYEQYF
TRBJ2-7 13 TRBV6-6 CASSSPGFYEQYF
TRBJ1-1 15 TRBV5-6 CASSLFGTGEVEAFF
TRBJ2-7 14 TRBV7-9 CASSLTGVPYEQYF
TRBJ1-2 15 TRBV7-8 CASSLAGTGGWGYTF
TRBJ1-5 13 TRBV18 CASSPDGGQPQHF
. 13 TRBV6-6 CASSYGGGGELFF
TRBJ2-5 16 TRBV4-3 CASSQDLRRGGETQYF
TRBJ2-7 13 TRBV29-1 CSVVTHGGVQQYF
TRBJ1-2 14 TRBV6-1 CASNQGGLWDGYTF
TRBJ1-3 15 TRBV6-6 CASRSQGITGNTIYF
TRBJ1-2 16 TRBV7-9 CASSSGTGVPLGGYTF
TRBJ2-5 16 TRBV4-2 CASSQRPGLSQETQYF
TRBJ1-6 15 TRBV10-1 CASSPGQNYNSPLHF
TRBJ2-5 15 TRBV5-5 CASSSDPRGQETQYF
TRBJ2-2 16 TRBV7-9 CASSLVPSDHTGELFF
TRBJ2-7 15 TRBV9 CASSARPGTSYEQYF
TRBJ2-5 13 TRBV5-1 CASSLVGEETQYF
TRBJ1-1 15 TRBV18 CASSPAGGDDTEAFF
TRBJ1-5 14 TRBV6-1 CASSPQGFHQPQHF
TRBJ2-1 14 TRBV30 CAWASTSGRREQFF
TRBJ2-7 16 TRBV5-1 CASSFSGTSNPYEQYF
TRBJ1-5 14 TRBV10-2 CASSESGRDQPQHF
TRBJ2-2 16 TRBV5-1 CASSLVGLVSAGELFF
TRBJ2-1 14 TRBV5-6 CASSLGLSDNEQFF
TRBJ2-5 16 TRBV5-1 CASSNPGQGNQETQYF
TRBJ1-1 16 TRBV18 CASSPRWGIGGTEAFF
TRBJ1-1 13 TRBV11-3 CASSLDGFTEAFF
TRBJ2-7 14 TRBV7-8 CASSFLRTSYEQYF
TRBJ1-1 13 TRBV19 CASSPEWNTEAFF
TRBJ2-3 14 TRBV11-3 CASSLDSVSDTQYF
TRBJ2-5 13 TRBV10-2 CASRPKTQETQYF
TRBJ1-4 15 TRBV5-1 CASSLAGQGGEKLFF
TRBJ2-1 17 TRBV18 CASSPGLGLGGYNEQFF
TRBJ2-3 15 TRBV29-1 CSVTGGAPGTDTQYF
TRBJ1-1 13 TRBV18 CASSPGPREEAFF
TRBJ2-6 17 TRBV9 CASSGGGGHPGANVLTF
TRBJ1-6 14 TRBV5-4 CASHTRTGGSPLHF
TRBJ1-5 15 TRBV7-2 CASSSPGGLGQPQHF
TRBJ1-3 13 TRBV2 CASPGGDGNTIYF
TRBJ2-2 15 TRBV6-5 CASRARASGGLGLFF
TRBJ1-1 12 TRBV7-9 CASSPSEREAFF
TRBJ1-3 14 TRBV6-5 CASSVERAGNTIYF